A selection of T cell receptor beta chains follows, all from one sample in a study of T cell responses to AZD1222 COVID-19 vaccine. Clones were read by immunoSEQ multiplex PCR, and TCRdb kept only the in-frame ones, dropping some. The table includes about 180,000 clones, 85% to 95% detected once. The starting material was peripheral blood, obtained 28 days after the second dose of the MenACWY control vaccine. These receptors were taken from an adult who received the MenACWY meningococcal vaccine as a control. CDR3s include the opening cysteine and the closing phenylalanine or tryptophan. Fields, in order: J gene, V gene, CDR3 protein.

>TRBJ1-5|TRBV28
CASRLGGVSTQPQHF
>TRBJ1-1|TRBV5-1
CASSVGVGNTEAFF
>TRBJ1-6|TRBV30
CAWSVLVRDKAYVLGNSPLHF
>TRBJ2-7|TRBV2
CASGGLAGAEQYF
>TRBJ1-3|TRBV19
CASSTRLSGNTIYF
>TRBJ1-3|TRBV6-1
CASSEEAGVGNTIYF
>TRBJ1-5|TRBV4-2
CASSQDRDSYTNQPQHF
>TRBJ2-1|TRBV23-1
CASSQDRANEQFF
>TRBJ1-3|TRBV28
CASRDGTSQRNTIYF
>TRBJ2-1|TRBV4-3
CASSQGFLTSGYNEQFF
>TRBJ2-7|TRBV10-1
CARNPTESPYEQYF
>TRBJ2-3|TRBV18
CASSGDRADTQYF
>TRBJ1-1|TRBV18
CASSPARDNAFF
>TRBJ2-6|TRBV5-1
CASSRSLAGANVLTF
>TRBJ1-1|TRBV7-2
CASLNTEAFF
>TRBJ1-4|TRBV3-1/TRBV3-2
CASSQAGATNEKLFF
>TRBJ1-5|TRBV2
CASSEKFRARDSNQPQHF
>TRBJ1-4|TRBV29-1
CSVGTGVEKLFF
>TRBJ2-7|TRBV7-2
CASSLGGTGVSYEQYF
>TRBJ1-2|TRBV29-1
CIGQEANYGYTF
>TRBJ1-1|TRBV7-2
CASSLQRVNTEAFF
>TRBJ2-3|TRBV6-4
CANPPATSTDTQYF
>TRBJ2-7|TRBV4-2
CASSQYSAGGYEQYF
>TRBJ1-6|TRBV5-5
CASSLARSPGSPLHF
>TRBJ1-4|TRBV7-6
CASSLGSRGTTNEKLFF
>TRBJ2-7|TRBV3-1/TRBV3-2
CASSPSGDLSYEQYF
>TRBJ2-1|TRBV6-2/TRBV6-3
CASSYAGGWDEQFF
>TRBJ2-3|TRBV9
CASSRGGGGDTQYF
>TRBJ2-1|TRBV2
CASRLDRNNEQFF
>TRBJ2-7|TRBV5-1
CASSSGLGPNEQYF
>TRBJ1-5|TRBV9
CASSVGFYSNQPQHF
>TRBJ2-7|TRBV13
CASSTGQGAYEQYF
>TRBJ2-3|TRBV4-2
CASRRGGASGTDTQYF
>TRBJ1-1|TRBV5-8
CASSLGAAEAFF
>TRBJ2-5|TRBV7-7
CASSLIGQGIVTQYF
>TRBJ1-6|TRBV7-9
CASSVSGDNSPLHF
>TRBJ1-3|TRBV19
CASSQRRRQPTLGNTIYF
>TRBJ2-5|TRBV4-1
CASSQEWTPLQYF
>TRBJ2-5|TRBV7-8
CASSSDRRGEVRETQYF
>TRBJ1-1|TRBV11-3
CASSSNRGTEAFF
>TRBJ1-3|TRBV4-2
CASSQDAGIGSGNTIYF
>TRBJ1-6|TRBV30
CAWTGTGISSYNSPLHF
>TRBJ1-6|TRBV7-9
CASSLAAVYNSPLHF
>TRBJ1-2|TRBV18
CASSPRQESYGYTF
>TRBJ1-2|TRBV19
CASMTTGGVIGYTF
>TRBJ1-2|TRBV7-2
CASSPYDRTPANYGYTF
>TRBJ1-1|TRBV18
CASSQTGVYTEAFF
>TRBJ1-2|TRBV21-1
CASSKAQKRRQGANGYTF
>TRBJ2-7|TRBV7-9
CASSPGGGQSSYEQYF
>TRBJ1-1|TRBV5-1
CASSPGTGVGAEAFF
>TRBJ1-5|TRBV7-8
CASSLTGAHNQPQHF
>TRBJ2-7|TRBV28
CASSWAGSEQYF
>TRBJ1-2|TRBV7-2
CASSYRDLYGYTF
>TRBJ1-1|TRBV5-1
CASSPFGGTNTEAFF
>TRBJ1-1|TRBV19
CASSIPGTEAFF
>TRBJ1-6|TRBV30
CAWNQAPVRSPLHF
>TRBJ1-2|TRBV5-1
CASSFTGGFLGYTF
>TRBJ1-1|TRBV10-3
CAISGDRTEAFF